This TCR beta chain was recorded in a study of OX40 agonist ivuxolimab in advanced cancers. About the study as a whole: Ivuxolimab was an agonistic, fully human IgG2 monoclonal antibody directed against OX40 (CD134), a costimulatory receptor. Of the roughly 50 dose-escalation patients, hepatocellular carcinoma was present in 19, melanoma in around 15, renal cell carcinoma in 9 and head and neck cancer in 9. Intravenous ivuxolimab was administered to patients every 2 weeks at six dose levels: 0.01, 0.1, 0.3, 1.5, 3 and 10 mg/kg. Peripheral TCRbeta sequencing was intended to test whether TCR sequence diversity was altered and clonal T-cell expansion was caused by ivuxolimab. Three dose-escalation patients achieved partial responses, one with hepatocellular carcinoma and two with cutaneous melanoma. Patients were allowed to have had prior anti-PD-1, anti-PD-L1 or anti-CTLA-4 therapy, and approximately 37% of the dose-escalation patients had been treated with checkpoint inhibitors. The paper describes the monotherapy dose-escalation part (N ≈ 52 patients) of the phase I trial of ivuxolimab. In the dose-escalation cohort, roughly 80% of patients were male, and the mean age was approximately 55 years, with a range of about 20 to 79. General findings and caveats noted by the study authors: In the 0.1-3.0 mg/kg groups, partial responders had among the lowest normalized peripheral clonal expansion, particularly in CD8+ T cells. After ivuxolimab, CD8+ T cells had more expanded clones than CD4+ T cells on average. Which antigens the clonally expanded peripheral T cells were specific for was not determined. Clonal expansion of both CD4+ and CD8+ blood T cells was observed from baseline to week 6 at doses 0.1 to 3.0 mg/kg. Low levels of normalized T-cell clonal expansion were also seen in some patients who did not respond.

The germline V end is reduced by 4 bases and the J end by 8 bases; junction bases left unmatched: 10. CDR3 length: 15 amino acids, cysteine to phenylalanine. Only the CDR3 part of the read is kept: 45 bases, read in frame from the first base. CDR1 SGHRS and CDR2 YFSETQ are derived from the germline V gene. On this clone itself: It has no known antigen specificity. Base qualities are not provided; no much larger clone lies one nucleotide away.

Genomic DNA was extracted from sorted cells for sequencing of the TCRbeta CDR3 region. The immunoSEQ Assay was used to sequence the TCRbeta CDR3 regions. TCRdb's version of the immuneACCESS table is confined to in-frame rearrangements and falls short of the full clone set. An unresolved V gene accounts for under half of the shortfall where checked; the remainder is of unknown origin. The sample yields fewer than 40,000 clones; about four fifths were counted once. Approximately 9.8% of the sample comes from the top ten. The trial excluded patients who had a history of autoimmune disease or who were on systemic immunosuppression. In every dose cohort, peripheral blood was drawn for TCR sequencing at baseline, cycle 4 day 1, and cycle 7 day 1. The samples were drawn from a first-in-human, open-label, multicenter phase I dose-escalation trial of ivuxolimab. Adults with locally advanced or metastatic melanoma, renal cell carcinoma, hepatocellular carcinoma or head and neck squamous cell carcinoma were enrolled in the trial. Before TCR sequencing, CD4+ T cells and CD8+ T cells were sorted from peripheral blood as separate populations.

The receptor comes from an adult with an advanced solid tumor such as melanoma, head and neck, liver or kidney cancer. The specimen was CD4+ or CD8+ T cells sorted from blood, collected in a trial of the OX40 agonist ivuxolimab. The sequence is built from TRBV5-1 and TRBJ1-4; 8 central nucleotides agree with TRBD1. The nucleotide sequence reads TGCGCCAGCAGCGACGCCGGACAGGGAGGCGAAAAACTGTTTTTT. Protein translation: CASSDAGQGGEKLFF.